The present entry profiles one T cell receptor (beta chain) with its context. Other DNA variants within this sample encode the same CDR3. Genomic DNA belonging to each subset was distributed in equal measure over several immunoSEQ plates. Sequencing was performed with immunoSEQ multiplex PCR; in TCRdb, only in-frame clones are kept and a portion is missing. The data contain roughly 500,000 clones, 60% to 85% of them singletons. The sample belongs to a study of shared clonotypes between healthy human individuals. The sequence was collected from a woman between 35 and 50 years old in good health. Some clones in this sample may be carry-over from other donors' samples. The sequenced sample was PBMCs.

The CDR3 loop reads CASSIGSGSYEQYF. The CDR3 region has the DNA TGTGCCAGTAGTATAGGTAGCGGGAGCTACGAGCAGTACTTC. The chain joins TRBV19 to TRBJ2-7; TRBD2 matches 9 bases. The germline CDR1 and CDR2 sequences are LNHDA and SQIVND (reference sequence). V shed 1 base and J 3 bases; nucleotides not matched to a gene: 1. The CDR3 runs 14 residues.